One and the same sample provided the 23 T cell receptor beta chains below, sequenced in a study of beta chain features in type 1 diabetes. Expressed TCRB transcripts were sequenced, since all the RNA that had been isolated was reverse transcribed. Here immunoSEQ multiplex PCR was the method, and the copy in TCRdb shows in-frame clones only, minus some. The data show some 240,000 clones, under 13% seen once. The sequencing input was central memory CD4+ T cells from blood. Receptors originate from a man aged 18 to 29 in good health.

This chain connects TRBV29-1 to TRBJ1-4, with 7 nucleotides matching TRBD1. The germline V gene encodes CDR1 SQVTM and CDR2 ANQGSEA. After removal of 6 bases from V and 8 bases from J, the junction contained 12 bases not matched to a gene. The CDR3 consists of 14 residues. This CDR3 reads CSVAPTGMGEKLFF. As DNA, the CDR3 is TGCAGCGTAGCCCCGACAGGGATGGGCGAAAAACTGTTTTTT.

This clone has a count of ten or more. DNA of the CDR3: TGTGCCTGGAGTCTGGGAGGACGTGAAAAACTGTTTTTT. It specifies CAWSLGGREKLFF. The chain has TRBV30 and TRBJ1-4; D is unclear. The CDR3 covers 13 residues. The V end was cut by 2 bases, the J end by 7 bases, with 11 bases between. CDR1 GTSNPN and CDR2 SVGIG come from the germline V gene (reference sequence).

The rearrangement links TRBV7-9 to TRBJ1-1; 8 bases are shared with TRBD1. The length of the CDR3 is 15 residues. Losses at the gene ends were 5 bases for V and 5 bases for J; bases not matched to a gene: 10. The germline CDR1 and CDR2 sequences are SEHNR and FQNEAQ (reference sequence). The chain's CDR3 is CASSETGDLGTEAFF. CDR3 nucleotide sequence: TGTGCCAGCAGCGAGACAGGGGATTTGGGAACTGAAGCTTTCTTT.

V is TRBV7-8 and J is TRBJ1-4; no definite D call. The CDR3 loop spans 14 amino acids. V was trimmed by 0 bases and J by 3 bases, leaving 5 bases between them. Germline-derived CDR1 and CDR2 are SGHVS and FQNEAQ. This CDR3 reads CASSLAGPNEKLFF. CDR3 coding DNA: TGTGCCAGCAGCTTAGCAGGGCCTAATGAAAAACTGTTTTTT.

This clone was detected a few times. The CDR3: CSVRQGDYGYTF. The CDR3, as DNA: TGCAGCGTCAGACAGGGGGACTATGGCTACACCTTC. The rearrangement uses TRBV29-1 and TRBJ1-2, with 9 bases identical to TRBD1. With 6 bases clipped from V and 3 bases from J, the junction kept 2 bases outside the gene matches. The germline gives CDR1 SQVTM, CDR2 ANQGSEA. The CDR3 contains 12 residues.

There are a few counts of this clone. The rearrangement uses TRBV27 and TRBJ1-5; 8 bases line up with TRBD1. CDR1 is MNHEY and CDR2 is SMNVEV in the germline V gene (reference sequence). The V and J ends lost 5 bases and 2 bases, in that order; junction bases with no gene match: 5. The CDR3 has 15 residues. DNA of the CDR3: TGTGCCAGCAGTCCCAGGGGGCGCGGCAATCAGCCCCAGCATTTT. The encoded protein is CASSPRGRGNQPQHF.

In its sample, this clone was seen a few times. The V and J genes are TRBV30 and TRBJ2-7, with D hard to call. Trimming removed 2 bases at V and 7 bases at J, with 6 bases between. The CDR3 contains 10 residues. Germline CDR1 is GTSNPN and CDR2 is SVGIG (reference sequence). The CDR3 DNA follows: TGTGCCTGGAGTTTGACTGAGCAGTACTTC. Amino acids: CAWSLTEQYF.

This clone appeared many times. This sample also contains other DNA sequences that code for the same CDR3. The chain is built from TRBV30 and TRBJ1-5; possibly TRBD1 for D (6 bases). Trimming stripped 0 bases from V and 6 bases from J, with 12 bases between. This CDR3 is built from 14 residues. Germline assignment: CDR1 GTSNPN and CDR2 SVGIG (reference sequence). The CDR3 loop reads CAWSVLQGGQPQHF. The CDR3 DNA follows: TGTGCCTGGAGTGTATTACAGGGCGGTCAGCCCCAGCATTTT.

This rearrangement joins TRBV7-2 to TRBJ2-7, with TRBD2 identical over 9 bases. This CDR3 spans 16 amino acids. Per germline, CDR1 SGHTA and CDR2 FQGNSA. With V trimmed by 1 base and J by 6 bases, 10 bases remained unmatched. The CDR3 nucleotides read TGTGCCAGCAGCTTAGATTCGCTAGCGGGAACGTTCGAGCAGTACTTC. Translating it yields CASSLDSLAGTFEQYF. The full variable domain, with the rest looked up from reference TRBV7-2 and TRBJ2-7, is GAGVSQSPSNKVTEKGKDVELRCDPISGHTALYWYRQSLGQGLEFLIYFQGNSAPDKSGLPSDRFSAERTGGSVSTLTIQRTQQEDSAVYLCASSLDSLAGTFEQYFGPGTRLTVT.

The chain is built from TRBV7-9 and TRBJ2-7; D unresolved. The V gene's germline CDR1 is SEHNR and CDR2 FQNEAQ (reference sequence). Trimming left V 5 bases short and J 6 bases short, with 11 bases between. The CDR3 runs 12 residues. CDR3 region: CASSLPVGEQYF. CDR3 bases: TGTGCCAGCAGCCTCCCAGTGGGCGAGCAGTACTTC.

The V gene is TRBV6-5, the J gene TRBJ2-1; D possibly uses TRBD1 or TRBD2 (5 bases each). The germline V gene has CDR1 MNHEY and CDR2 SVGAGI. The CDR3 length is 13 residues. V shed 2 bases and J shed 5 bases, with 7 bases lying between them. Written as DNA, the CDR3 is TGTGCCAGCAGTTACAGGGGACACAATGAGCAGTTCTTC. It yields the protein CASSYRGHNEQFF.

This clone was detected only a few times. The chain carries TRBV7-3 and TRBJ2-1; 12 nucleotides align to TRBD2. Germline CDR1 is SGHTA and CDR2 is FQGTGA. V lost 1 base and J lost 5; bases outside the gene matches: 9. This CDR3 has 18 residues. In DNA, the CDR3 is TGTGCCAGCAGCTTAAATCCGGGACTAGCGGGTTATCACAATGAGCAGTTCTTC. This sequence encodes CASSLNPGLAGYHNEQFF.

The chain links TRBV15 to TRBJ2-5; 12 bases match TRBD2. Germline V gene lookup returns CDR1 LNHNV and CDR2 YYDKDF (reference sequence). Losses at the gene ends were 4 bases for V and 5 bases for J; bases not matched to a gene: 14. This CDR3 spans 18 amino acids. CDR3 bases: TGTGCCACCAGCACCCCAATCGGACTAGCGGGATCGGAGGAGACCCAGTACTTC. Amino acids: CATSTPIGLAGSEETQYF. Together with reference TRBV15 and TRBJ2-5, the CDR3 gives the full variable domain: DAMVIQNPRYQVTQFGKPVTLSCSQTLNHNVMYWYQQKSSQAPKLLFHYYDKDFNNEADTPDNFQSRRPNTSFCFLDIRSPGLGDTAMYLCATSTPIGLAGSEETQYFGPGTRLLVL.

The chain carries TRBV7-9 and TRBJ2-7; no firm D call. In germline, CDR1 is SEHNR, CDR2 FQNEAQ (reference sequence). The CDR3 contains 14 residues. Trimming shortened V by 6 bases and J by 7 bases, and 19 bases separated the two germline ends. The CDR3 reads CASRVRLPVEEQYF. The CDR3 DNA sequence: TGTGCCAGCAGAGTTCGACTGCCAGTTGAAGAGCAGTACTTC.

The CDR3 protein is CASTKQEGTPGELFF. For the CDR3, the DNA is TGTGCCAGCACTAAGCAAGAGGGGACCCCCGGGGAGCTGTTTTTT. The V call is TRBV7-7, the J call TRBJ2-2; D may be TRBD1 or TRBD2 (5 bases each). The CDR3 is 15 amino acids. The V end lost 7 bases, the J end lost 6 bases, and 18 bases lay between the germline ends. Germline CDR1 is SSHAT and CDR2 is FNYEAQ (reference sequence).

This clone was counted many times. Distinct nucleotide sequences in the sample also encode this CDR3. The rearrangement joins TRBV18 to TRBJ2-5; D is unclear. The CDR3 sequence is 11 residues long. Germline V CDR1 and CDR2: KGHSH, LQKENI. V was cut by 4 bases and J by 1 base, with 1 base left in between. The CDR3: CASSLQETQYF. CDR3 nucleotide sequence: TGTGCCAGCTCACTCCAAGAGACCCAGTACTTC.

The chain employs TRBV7-2 and TRBJ2-7, with no clear D. V was cut by 2 bases and J by 2 bases, with 10 bases left in between. This CDR3 has 14 residues. The V gene's germline CDR1 is SGHTA and CDR2 FQGNSA. Written as DNA, the CDR3 is TGTGCCAGCAGCTTAATTATCCCCCCCTACGAGCAGTACTTC. Translated: CASSLIIPPYEQYF.

This clone was seen only a few times. This sample also contains other DNA sequences that code for the same CDR3. The chain is built from TRBV7-9 and TRBJ2-1; tentative D call: TRBD1 (6 bases). CDR3 length: 14 residues. V lost 5 bases and J lost 2, with 10 bases in between. Germline V gene sequence: CDR1 SEHNR, CDR2 FQNEAQ (reference sequence). CDR3 DNA: TGTGCCAGCAGCCCCGACAGGACCTACAATGAGCAGTTCTTC. It encodes CASSPDRTYNEQFF.

The table lists this clone with many counts. V usage is TRBV10-3 and J usage is TRBJ2-3, with TRBD2 matching 9 bases. The CDR3 runs to 13 residues. V trimming: 4 bases; J trimming: 4 bases; junction bases outside the gene matches: 0. Germline V CDR1 and CDR2: ENHRY, SYGVKD. For the CDR3, the DNA is TGTGCCATCAGTGTAGCGGGAGCAGATACGCAGTATTTT. Translating gives CAISVAGADTQYF.

The V call is TRBV9, the J call TRBJ2-1; 9 nucleotides agree with TRBD2. Trimming took 0 bases from V and 0 from J; bases not matched to a gene: 13. CDR1 SGDLS and CDR2 YYNGEE come from the germline V gene. CDR3 size: 20 residues. CDR3 loop: CASSVASETSGLPSYNEQFF. The CDR3 nucleotides are TGTGCCAGCAGCGTAGCTTCGGAGACTAGCGGACTCCCCTCCTACAATGAGCAGTTCTTC.

This clone was counted ten times or more. The CDR3 is CASSSWAKRGEQFF. The CDR3 DNA reads TGTGCCAGCAGCTCATGGGCCAAGAGGGGTGAGCAGTTCTTC. This chain connects TRBV7-9 to TRBJ2-1; either TRBD1 or TRBD2 may fit D (5 bases each). Trimming pared 4 bases from V and 9 bases from J, leaving 16 bases between. Germline CDR1 is SEHNR and CDR2 is FQNEAQ (reference sequence). The length of the CDR3 is 14 residues.

The chain joins TRBV4-2 to TRBJ1-2; 7 bases align to TRBD1. This CDR3 comprises 12 residues. V lost 4 bases and J lost 10; bases outside the gene matches: 6. CDR1 is LGHNA and CDR2 is YNFKEQ in the germline V gene. CDR3 region: CASSLDRADYTF. The CDR3 nucleotides read TGTGCCAGCAGCCTCGACAGGGCGGACTACACCTTC.

V and J are TRBV7-2 and TRBJ2-5; D not resolved. Germline V gives CDR1 SGHTA, CDR2 FQGNSA. The CDR3 has 14 amino acids. Trimming left V 1 base short and J 4 bases short, with 10 bases between. DNA for the CDR3: TGTGCCAGCAGCTTAGTGAATAGGGCAGAGACCCAGTACTTC. Amino acids: CASSLVNRAETQYF.